What follows describes a single T cell receptor beta chain. Its antigen is not known. Graves' hyperthyroidism showing no ophthalmopathy progression within 18 months was considered stable. Fresh peripheral blood, 7.5 to 10 ml, yielded the PBMCs. There were TCR beta CDR3 regions amplified from RNA transcripts. TCR CDR3 regions were first amplified by RT-PCR with HTBI primers. TCRdb called the multiplex PCR reads again in MiXCR, with one record for every CDR3 protein. The sample consists of around 700,000 distinct CDR3 sequences, 30% to 40% of them appearing once. The sample belongs to a study of T cells in Graves' hyperthyroidism and ophthalmopathy. The study, taken as a whole, reports: Most clonotypes expanded in the thyroid (above 0.001) were also present in blood.

J gave up 4 bases and V 1 base, and 2 bases lay outside the gene matches. Germline V gene sequence: CDR1 LGHNA, CDR2 YSLEER. This CDR3 has 15 amino acids. The TCR was taken from a woman in her forties with Graves' hyperthyroidism. The sequencing input was blood. The rearrangement links TRBV4-3 to TRBJ2-2; 8 bases align to TRBD2. CDR3 loop: CASSQAGGFTGELFF. DNA for the CDR3: TGCGCCAGCAGCCAAGCGGGGGGGTTCACCGGGGAGCTGTTTTTT.